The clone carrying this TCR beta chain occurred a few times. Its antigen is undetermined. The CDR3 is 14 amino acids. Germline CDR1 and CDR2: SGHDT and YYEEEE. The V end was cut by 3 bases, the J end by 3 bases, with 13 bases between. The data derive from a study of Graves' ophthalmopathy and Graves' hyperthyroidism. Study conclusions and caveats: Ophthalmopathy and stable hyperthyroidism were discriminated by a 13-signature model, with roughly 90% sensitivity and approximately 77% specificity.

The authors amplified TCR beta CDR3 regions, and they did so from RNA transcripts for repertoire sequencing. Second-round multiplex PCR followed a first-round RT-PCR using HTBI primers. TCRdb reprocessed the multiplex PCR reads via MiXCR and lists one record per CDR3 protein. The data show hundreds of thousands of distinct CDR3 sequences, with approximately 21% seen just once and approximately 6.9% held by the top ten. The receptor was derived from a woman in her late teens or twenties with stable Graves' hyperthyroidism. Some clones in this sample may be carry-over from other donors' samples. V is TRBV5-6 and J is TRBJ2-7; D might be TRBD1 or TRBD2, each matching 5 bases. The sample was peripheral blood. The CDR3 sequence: CASSSPGPSYEQYF. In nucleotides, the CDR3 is TGTGCCAGCAGCTCACCGGGACCGAGCTACGAGCAGTACTTC.